The 24 T cell receptor beta chains given below trace back to one sample, sequenced in a study of blood T cell repertoires in COVID-19. TCRdb keeps only in-frame clones here, not all; method: immunoSEQ multiplex PCR. The repertoire holds 250,000 or so clones, with about 88% as singletons. The sample consisted of peripheral blood. These receptors all stem from a woman aged 70-85 years with active or convalescent COVID-19.

The V gene is TRBV7-2, the J gene TRBJ1-2, with TRBD1 as a possible D gene (6 bases). The germline V gene encodes CDR1 SGHTA and CDR2 FQGNSA. The CDR3 is 13 residues long. The V gene lost 5 bases and the J gene lost 7 bases, with 14 bases spanning the gap. This chain's CDR3 is CASSRDTEGGYTF. In nucleotides, the CDR3 is TGTGCCAGCAGCCGGGACACAGAGGGTGGCTACACCTTC. The complete variable domain, with remaining parts taken from reference TRBV7-2 and TRBJ1-2, reads GAGVSQSPSNKVTEKGKDVELRCDPISGHTALYWYRQSLGQGLEFLIYFQGNSAPDKSGLPSDRFSAERTGGSVSTLTIQRTQQEDSAVYLCASSRDTEGGYTFGSGTRLTVV.

The rearrangement joins TRBV18 to TRBJ1-1, with 8 nucleotides matching TRBD1. The V and J ends lost 3 bases and 3 bases, in that order; junction bases with no gene match: 3. The CDR3 runs 14 residues. Germline lookup yields CDR1 KGHSH and CDR2 LQKENI. Written as DNA, the CDR3 is TGTGCCAGCTCACCGAACAGGGGGGACACTGAAGCTTTCTTT. This codes for CASSPNRGDTEAFF. The complete variable domain, with remaining parts taken from reference TRBV18 and TRBJ1-1, reads NAGVMQNPRHLVRRRGQEARLRCSPMKGHSHVYWYRQLPEEGLKFMVYLQKENIIDESGMPKERFSAEFPKEGPSILRIQQVVRGDSAAYFCASSPNRGDTEAFFGQGTRLTVV.

A single count supports this clone. The chain employs TRBV12-3 or TRBV12-4 and TRBJ2-3, with TRBD2 as a possible D gene (7 bases). Between the trimmed V and J ends, which lost 4 bases and 7 bases, there was a span of 12 bases. The CDR3 loop spans 13 amino acids. The CDR3 region is CASSWGGENTQYF. The CDR3 DNA sequence: TGTGCCAGCAGTTGGGGGGGCGAAAATACGCAGTATTTT.

CDR3 region: CASSLEGPSNQPQHF. CDR3 sequence (DNA): TGTGCCAGCAGCTTAGAGGGGCCTAGCAATCAGCCCCAGCATTTT. The chain carries TRBV11-2 and TRBJ1-5; possibly TRBD1 for D (5 bases). Trimming took 0 bases from V and 0 from J, leaving 6 bases between them. Germline CDR1 is SGHAT and CDR2 is FQNNGV. The CDR3 spans 15 residues.

This clone has just a few counts. The chain joins TRBV7-6 to TRBJ1-3, with D possibly being TRBD1 (6 bases). The V gene lost 1 base and the J gene lost 0 bases, with 22 bases spanning the gap. The CDR3 is made up of 20 amino acids. The germline V gene has CDR1 SGHVS and CDR2 FNYEAQ. CDR3 protein: CASSLGGGRTDTLSGNTIYF. DNA of the CDR3: TGTGCCAGCAGCTTAGGGGGGGGACGGACAGACACCCTCTCTGGAAACACCATATATTTT.

The genes are TRBV5-1 and TRBJ2-6; TRBD1 agrees at 10 bases. J was trimmed by 0 bases and V by 1 base; bases with no gene match: 10. The CDR3 totals 20 residues. CDR1 SGHRS and CDR2 YFSETQ come from the germline V gene. CDR3 DNA: TGCGCCAGCAGCTTGCTCGGGACAGGGGTGGATTCCTCTGGGGCCAACGTCCTGACTTTC. Amino acid sequence: CASSLLGTGVDSSGANVLTF.

The chain couples TRBV13 to TRBJ2-2, with D perhaps matching TRBD1 (5 bases). The CDR3 has 13 residues. Germline CDR1 reads PRHDT; CDR2 reads FYEKMQ (reference sequence). Deletions cut 5 bases from V and 4 bases from J, with 8 bases between. In DNA, the CDR3 is TGTGCCAGCAGCCCCAGGGTCACCGGGGAGCTGTTTTTT. Its translation is CASSPRVTGELFF.

The V call is TRBV9, the J call TRBJ1-3; D remains ambiguous. The V gene's germline CDR1 is SGDLS and CDR2 YYNGEE. The V end lost 3 bases, the J end lost 0 bases, and 10 bases lay between the germline ends. This CDR3 region has 15 residues. The CDR3 protein is CASSGSTISGNTIYF. The CDR3 DNA reads as TGTGCCAGCAGCGGATCTACTATCTCTGGAAACACCATATATTTT.

The chain has TRBV6-2 or TRBV6-3 and TRBJ2-4, with 8 bases aligning to TRBD2. The CDR3 loop spans 13 amino acids. The V segment lost 4 bases and the J segment 8 bases; nucleotides outside the gene matches: 4. Germline lookup yields CDR1 MNHEY and CDR2 SVGEGT. In DNA form, the CDR3 reads TGTGCCAGCAGTTGGGAGCGGGGGTACATTCAGTACTTC. This sequence encodes CASSWERGYIQYF.

V usage is TRBV7-2 and J usage is TRBJ1-5, with D perhaps TRBD1 (6 bases). The CDR3 contains 16 residues. Trimming pared 5 bases from V and 0 bases from J, leaving 14 bases between. In germline, CDR1 is SGHTA, CDR2 FQGNSA. CDR3 bases: TGTGCCAGCAGCGAACAGGGAACTTATAGCAATCAGCCCCAGCATTTT. Encoded protein: CASSEQGTYSNQPQHF.

The chain carries TRBV7-8 and TRBJ2-7; TRBD1 matches 8 bases. Germline-derived CDR1 and CDR2 are SGHVS and FQNEAQ. Germline trimming cut 3 bases from V and 1 base from J; bases unmatched to any gene: 2. This CDR3 region has 14 residues. CDR3 protein: CASSLDRASYEQYF. The CDR3 DNA sequence: TGTGCCAGCAGCTTGGACAGGGCGTCCTACGAGCAGTACTTC.

The chain recombines TRBV19 with TRBJ1-2; the D is unclear. The germline CDR1 and CDR2 sequences are LNHDA and SQIVND (reference sequence). The germline V and J ends were trimmed by 2 bases and 4 bases, with 11 bases remaining between them. CDR3 length: 14 residues. This chain's CDR3 is CASSITPNRYGYTF. The CDR3 nucleotides read TGTGCCAGTAGTATAACACCAAACCGCTATGGCTACACCTTC.

The V call is TRBV19, the J call TRBJ1-5; D perhaps matches TRBD1 (6 bases). Trimming took off 7 bases at V and 7 bases at J, with 11 bases between the two ends. Germline assignment: CDR1 LNHDA and CDR2 SQIVND (reference sequence). This CDR3 comprises 12 residues. The CDR3 sequence is CASKGGVQPQHF. The CDR3, as DNA: TGTGCCAGTAAAGGGGGGGTCCAGCCCCAGCATTTT.

This chain joins TRBV24-1 and TRBJ2-3; 8 nucleotides align to TRBD2. CDR1 is KGHDR, CDR2 SFDVKD, per germline. CDR3 length equals 16 residues. The ends lost 2 bases at V and 2 bases at J; junction bases unmatched: 5. Here the CDR3 DNA reads TGTGCCACCAGTGATTACGGGGGGGGCATCACAGATACGCAGTATTTT. This sequence encodes CATSDYGGGITDTQYF.

This chain joins TRBV19 and TRBJ2-3; D is ambiguous. The CDR3 extends over 14 amino acids. V was trimmed by 4 bases and J by 2 bases, leaving 10 bases between them. Germline CDR1 is LNHDA and CDR2 is SQIVND (reference sequence). As DNA, the CDR3 is TGTGCCAGTAGTAGACCGGGTTACACAGATACGCAGTATTTT. This codes for CASSRPGYTDTQYF.

V usage is TRBV7-9 and J usage is TRBJ2-1; 7 bases agree with TRBD2. The V and J ends lost 6 bases and 1 base, in that order; junction bases with no gene match: 9. The CDR3 covers 16 residues. Germline assignment: CDR1 SEHNR and CDR2 FQNEAQ (reference sequence). The DNA for the CDR3 is TGTGCCAGCAGAGCAAGACTAGCCGGATCCTACAATGAGCAGTTCTTC. This gives the protein CASRARLAGSYNEQFF.

CDR3 sequence (DNA): TGTGCCAGCAGCCAAGCTAGCGGGGGGGCCGTAAAGAGAGATACGCAGTATTTT. As protein: CASSQASGGAVKRDTQYF. The chain carries TRBV3-1 (or the pseudogene TRBV3-2) and TRBJ2-3; 12 positions agree with TRBD2. V lost 1 base and J lost 5; bases outside the gene matches: 10. The CDR3 runs to 18 residues. CDR1 LGHDT and CDR2 YNNKEL come from the germline V gene (reference sequence).

The chain carries TRBV15 and TRBJ2-5, with 9 bases that match TRBD1. The ends lost 1 base at V and 12 bases at J; junction bases unmatched: 6. Germline assignment: CDR1 LNHNV and CDR2 YYDKDF (reference sequence). The CDR3 totals 13 residues. CDR3: CATSRAAQGAEYF. In DNA form, the CDR3 reads TGTGCCACCAGCAGAGCAGCACAGGGGGCAGAGTACTTC.

The CDR3 reads CASSPDRVRSYEQYF. The CDR3 region has the DNA TGCGCCAGCAGCCCTGACAGGGTTAGATCCTACGAGCAGTACTTC. The genes are TRBV5-1 and TRBJ2-7, with 7 bases fitting TRBD1. J gave up 1 base and V 4 bases, and 8 bases lay outside the gene matches. Germline CDR1 and CDR2: SGHRS and YFSETQ. CDR3 size: 15 residues. Full variable domain (outside the CDR3, taken from reference TRBV5-1 and TRBJ2-7): KAGVTQTPRYLIKTRGQQVTLSCSPISGHRSVSWYQQTPGQGLQFLFEYFSETQRNKGNFPGRFSGRQFSNSRSEMNVSTLELGDSALYLCASSPDRVRSYEQYFGPGTRLTVT.

The chain combines TRBV5-1 with TRBJ2-5; 10 bases map to TRBD1. Germline assignment: CDR1 SGHRS and CDR2 YFSETQ. V shed 5 bases and J 4 bases; nucleotides not matched to a gene: 8. This CDR3 contains 15 residues. CDR3 sequence (DNA): TGCGCCAGCAGTTTCGGGACAGGGGAAAGAGAGACCCAGTACTTC. Amino acids: CASSFGTGERETQYF.

The rearrangement links TRBV5-4 to TRBJ2-2; 9 nucleotides agree with TRBD2. The CDR3 runs 16 residues. The germline gives CDR1 SGHNT, CDR2 YYREEE (reference sequence). The V gene end was trimmed by 4 bases and the J gene end by 2 bases; junction bases not matched to a gene: 6. In DNA form, the CDR3 reads TGTGCCAGCAGCCCCCGAGCGGGGGGCAACACCGGGGAGCTGTTTTTT. This gives the protein CASSPRAGGNTGELFF.

This chain links TRBV5-6 with TRBJ1-4; 10 nucleotides line up with TRBD1. Trimming at V came to 4 bases and at J to 5 bases, leaving 8 bases not matched to a gene. The CDR3 has 16 residues. CDR1 is SGHDT, CDR2 YYEEEE, per germline. The CDR3 DNA is TGTGCCAGCAGCCGGATTCCGGGACAGGGGAATGAAAAACTGTTTTTT. This translates into CASSRIPGQGNEKLFF.

V and J are TRBV7-6 and TRBJ1-6; 7 nucleotides match TRBD1. The J segment lost 10 bases and the V segment lost 2 bases, leaving 5 bases of the junction unmatched. The germline V gene has CDR1 SGHVS and CDR2 FNYEAQ. The CDR3 is made up of 14 amino acids. The CDR3 here is CASSLSGGRSPLHF. The CDR3, as DNA: TGTGCCAGCAGCTTATCAGGGGGAAGATCACCCCTCCACTTT.

V usage is TRBV6-5 and J usage is TRBJ1-2, with TRBD1 as a possible D gene (5 bases). CDR3 size: 15 residues. Looked up from germline, CDR1 is MNHEY and CDR2 is SVGAGI. V was cut by 6 bases and J by 6 bases, with 20 bases left in between. The CDR3 nucleotides are TGTGCCAGCAGACCAGGGTTGCTGGATCGTAATGGCTACACCTTC. Residues: CASRPGLLDRNGYTF.